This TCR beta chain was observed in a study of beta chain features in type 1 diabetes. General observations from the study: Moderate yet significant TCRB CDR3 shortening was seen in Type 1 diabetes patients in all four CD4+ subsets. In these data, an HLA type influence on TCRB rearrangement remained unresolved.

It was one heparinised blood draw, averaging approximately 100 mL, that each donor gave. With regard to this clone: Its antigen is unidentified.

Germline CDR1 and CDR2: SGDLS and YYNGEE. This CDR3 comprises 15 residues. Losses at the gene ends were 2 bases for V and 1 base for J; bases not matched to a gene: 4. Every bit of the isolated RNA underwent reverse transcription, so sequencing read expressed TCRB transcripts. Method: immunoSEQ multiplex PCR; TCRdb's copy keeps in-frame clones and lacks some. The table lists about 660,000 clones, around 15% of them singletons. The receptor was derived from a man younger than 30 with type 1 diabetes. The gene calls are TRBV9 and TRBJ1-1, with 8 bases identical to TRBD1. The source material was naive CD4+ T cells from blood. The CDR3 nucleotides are TGTGCCAGCAGCGTCCAGGACAGGGCGAACACTGAAGCTTTCTTT. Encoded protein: CASSVQDRANTEAFF. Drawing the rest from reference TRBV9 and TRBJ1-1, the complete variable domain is DSGVTQTPKHLITATGQRVTLRCSPRSGDLSVYWYQQSLDQGLQFLIQYYNGEERAKGNILERFSAQQFPDLHSELNLSSLELGDSALYFCASSVQDRANTEAFFGQGTRLTVV.